A single T cell receptor (beta chain) is shown here with its context. Sequenced by immunoSEQ multiplex PCR; TCRdb stores in-frame clones only, minus some. The data hold some 150,000 clones, with 75% to 95% observed a single time. With 0 bases removed from V and 4 bases from J, the gap between germline ends came to 13 bases. Germline CDR1 and CDR2: SGHDT and YYEEEE. CDR3 size: 15 residues. The record originates from a study of control samples from healthy donors and cancer patients. J is TRBJ1-2 and V is TRBV5-6, with unresolved D. The source material was blood. The sequence was collected from a man aged 25 to 40 in good health. This CDR3 reads CASSLANDGLYGYTF. CDR3 nucleotides: TGTGCCAGCAGCTTGGCCAACGACGGCCTCTATGGCTACACCTTC. Filled out from reference TRBV5-6 and TRBJ1-2, the complete variable domain reads DAGVTQSPTHLIKTRGQQVTLRCSPKSGHDTVSWYQQALGQGPQFIFQYYEEEERQRGNFPDRFSGHQFPNYSSELNVNALLLGDSALYLCASSLANDGLYGYTFGSGTRLTVV.